This TCR beta chain is drawn from a study of T cells after yellow fever vaccination. TCRdb re-called the 5' RACE reads with MiXCR, one entry per CDR3 protein. Of about 320,000 distinct CDR3 sequences in the sample, approximately 4.5% are singletons; the top ten hold approximately 19%. The CDR3 has 13 residues. Germline CDR1 and CDR2: MNHEY and SVGEGT. V lost 4 bases to trimming and J lost 0 bases, with 4 bases between them. The receptor's source is a man aged 18 to 29 who received the YFV17D yellow fever vaccine. Sequences were derived from PBMCs, sampled 15 days after the yellow fever booster vaccination. The J gene is TRBJ1-3, the V gene TRBV6-2 or TRBV6-3, with D unclear. This CDR3 reads CASSWFSGNTIYF. The CDR3 coding sequence is TGTGCCAGCAGTTGGTTCTCTGGAAACACCATATATTTT.